Sequencing of this T cell receptor (beta chain) was carried out in a study of T cells in Graves' hyperthyroidism and ophthalmopathy. This clonotype was observed at least ten times. Amplified TCR beta CDR3 regions derived from RNA transcripts. RT-PCR in the first round (using the HTBI primer set) targeted the TCR CDR3. From the multiplex PCR reads, TCRdb called clonotypes with MiXCR, one entry per CDR3 protein. The sample gives a few hundred thousand distinct CDR3 sequences, 19% of which show up once; about 3.7% is in the top ten. J lost 2 bases, V lost 3 bases, and 5 bases had no gene match. Germline CDR1 is KGHDR and CDR2 is SFDVKD. The CDR3 runs to 16 residues.

The TCR sequence derives from a woman younger than 35 with Graves' hyperthyroidism. Sequenced material: blood. The V gene is TRBV24-1, the J gene TRBJ2-5, with 10 nucleotides matching TRBD2. The CDR3 coding sequence is TGTGCCACCAGTGATGCAACTAGCGGGGCGCAAGAGACCCAGTACTTC. Its translation is CATSDATSGAQETQYF.